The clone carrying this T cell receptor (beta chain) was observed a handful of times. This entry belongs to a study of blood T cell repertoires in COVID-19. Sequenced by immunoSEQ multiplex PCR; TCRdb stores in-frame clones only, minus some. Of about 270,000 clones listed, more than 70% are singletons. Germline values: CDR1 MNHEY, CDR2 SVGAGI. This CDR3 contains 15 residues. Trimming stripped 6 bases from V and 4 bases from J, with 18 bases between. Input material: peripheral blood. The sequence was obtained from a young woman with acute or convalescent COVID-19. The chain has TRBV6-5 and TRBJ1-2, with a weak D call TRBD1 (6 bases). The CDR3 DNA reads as TGTGCCAGCAGCCACGGGACAAAGCAGAGCTATGGCTACACCTTC. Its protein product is CASSHGTKQSYGYTF.